The rows below give T cell receptor beta chains drawn from one sample of a study of persistence of HIV-infected CD4 T cells. For these TCRs, the target antigens are not known. Measured with immunoSEQ multiplex PCR; TCRdb has only the in-frame clones, and not every one. The sample holds 46,000 or so clones, 75% to 85% seen once. This specimen consisted of CD4+ T cells sorted from PBMCs after approximately 18-hour stimulation, obtained from a patient who received antiretroviral therapy. The receptors come from an adult man with HIV who was CMV-seropositive. Each CDR3 is given with its conserved first and last residue. A D gene is named only where the DNA matches it firmly. Size is stated for part of the rows, as once, few or many counts, or as a class when the clone is expanded.

V gene: TRBV5-4; clone size: -; D gene: TRBD2; J gene: TRBJ2-3; CDR3 protein: CASSFSGGATDTQYF; CDR3 DNA: TGTGCCAGCAGCTTTAGCGGGGGCGCCACAGATACGCAGTATTTT
V gene: TRBV19; clone size: -; D gene: TRBD2; J gene: TRBJ2-2; CDR3 protein: CASRGVGLAGNTGELFF; CDR3 DNA: TGTGCCAGCCGAGGGGTAGGACTAGCGGGCAACACCGGGGAGCTGTTTTTT
V gene: TRBV3-1/TRBV3-2; clone size: -; D gene: -; J gene: TRBJ1-5; CDR3 protein: CASSLTAGGNQPQHF; CDR3 DNA: TGTGCCAGCAGCCTGACAGCCGGCGGGAATCAGCCCCAGCATTTT
V gene: TRBV19; clone size: -; D gene: -; J gene: TRBJ1-1; CDR3 protein: CASTVGTGNTEAFF; CDR3 DNA: TGTGCCAGCACAGTGGGGACGGGAAACACTGAAGCTTTCTTT
V gene: TRBV18; clone size: -; D gene: TRBD1; J gene: TRBJ1-3; CDR3 protein: CASSPIEVGTGTGNTIYF; CDR3 DNA: TGTGCCAGCTCACCAATCGAAGTCGGGACAGGGACAGGAAACACCATATATTTT
V gene: TRBV5-1; clone size: -; D gene: -; J gene: TRBJ1-2; CDR3 protein: CASSLETRGEGGYTF; CDR3 DNA: TGCGCCAGCAGCCTTGAAACGCGAGGGGAAGGCGGCTACACCTTC
V gene: TRBV12-5; clone size: -; D gene: -; J gene: TRBJ1-1; CDR3 protein: CASARTGGMNTEAFF; CDR3 DNA: TGTGCTAGTGCCCGAACCGGGGGAATGAACACTGAAGCTTTCTTT
V gene: TRBV6-5; clone size: once; D gene: -; J gene: TRBJ1-3; CDR3 protein: CASRIGNTIYF; CDR3 DNA: TGTGCCAGCCGGATAGGAAACACCATATATTTT
V gene: TRBV7-9; clone size: medium-sized; D gene: -; J gene: TRBJ1-1; CDR3 protein: CASSLSGRETEAFF; CDR3 DNA: TGTGCCAGCAGCTTATCAGGTAGGGAAACTGAAGCTTTCTTT
V gene: TRBV27; clone size: -; D gene: TRBD2; J gene: TRBJ2-3; CDR3 protein: CASSWGTSGTDTQYF; CDR3 DNA: TGTGCCAGCAGTTGGGGGACTAGCGGCACAGATACGCAGTATTTT
V gene: TRBV6-5; clone size: -; D gene: -; J gene: TRBJ1-1; CDR3 protein: CASSIETEAFF; CDR3 DNA: TGTGCCAGCAGTATAGAAACTGAAGCTTTCTTT
V gene: TRBV30; clone size: -; D gene: TRBD2; J gene: TRBJ2-1; CDR3 protein: CAWRRAGSYNEQFF; CDR3 DNA: TGTGCCTGGAGAAGAGCGGGGTCCTACAATGAGCAGTTCTTC
V gene: TRBV7-2; clone size: -; D gene: TRBD1; J gene: TRBJ1-5; CDR3 protein: CASSLTGGASQPQHF; CDR3 DNA: TGTGCCAGCAGCTTAACAGGGGGCGCGAGTCAGCCCCAGCATTTT
V gene: TRBV6-2/TRBV6-3; clone size: few; D gene: -; J gene: TRBJ1-6; CDR3 protein: CASSWRDYNSPLHF; CDR3 DNA: TGTGCCAGCAGTTGGAGGGATTATAATTCACCCCTCCACTTT
V gene: TRBV18; clone size: -; D gene: TRBD1; J gene: TRBJ1-1; CDR3 protein: CASSPSGQGATEAFF; CDR3 DNA: TGTGCCAGCTCACCGTCAGGACAGGGGGCGACTGAAGCTTTCTTT
V gene: TRBV27; clone size: -; D gene: -; J gene: TRBJ2-6; CDR3 protein: CASSSFRSGANVLTF; CDR3 DNA: TGTGCCAGCAGTTCCTTCCGCTCTGGGGCCAACGTCCTGACTTTC
V gene: TRBV5-4; clone size: few; D gene: -; J gene: TRBJ2-5; CDR3 protein: CASSLKGLGGETQYF; CDR3 DNA: TGTGCCAGCAGCTTGAAGGGACTAGGGGGCGAGACCCAGTACTTC
V gene: TRBV12-3/TRBV12-4; clone size: -; D gene: -; J gene: TRBJ1-5; CDR3 protein: CASGGVGQPQHF; CDR3 DNA: TGTGCCAGCGGAGGCGTAGGTCAGCCCCAGCATTTT
V gene: TRBV7-6; clone size: -; D gene: -; J gene: TRBJ1-5; CDR3 protein: CASSPSSRGLQHF; CDR3 DNA: TGTGCCAGCAGCCCCTCATCCCGGGGCCTCCAGCATTTT
V gene: TRBV7-6; clone size: -; D gene: TRBD1; J gene: TRBJ1-3; CDR3 protein: CASSPGTGVGNTIYF; CDR3 DNA: TGTGCCAGCAGCCCAGGGACAGGGGTCGGAAACACCATATATTTT
V gene: TRBV4-3; clone size: -; D gene: -; J gene: TRBJ2-1; CDR3 protein: CASSQEVYQGSEFF; CDR3 DNA: TGCGCCAGCAGCCAAGAAGTCTATCAGGGGAGCGAGTTCTTC
V gene: TRBV11-2; clone size: few; D gene: -; J gene: TRBJ1-1; CDR3 protein: CATGRGISSGDTEAFF; CDR3 DNA: TGTGCCACCGGGAGGGGGATCTCGAGTGGGGACACTGAAGCTTTCTTT
V gene: TRBV19; clone size: -; D gene: TRBD1; J gene: TRBJ2-2; CDR3 protein: CASILQGAKGRHTGELFF; CDR3 DNA: TGTGCCAGTATTCTACAGGGGGCGAAGGGGCGCCACACCGGGGAGCTGTTTTTT
V gene: TRBV2; clone size: -; D gene: TRBD2; J gene: TRBJ2-1; CDR3 protein: CASRLTSGGLYNEQFF; CDR3 DNA: TGTGCCAGCCGGTTGACTAGCGGGGGCCTATACAATGAGCAGTTCTTC
V gene: TRBV7-2; clone size: -; D gene: TRBD1; J gene: TRBJ2-3; CDR3 protein: CASSLGGQGGADTQYF; CDR3 DNA: TGTGCCAGCAGCTTAGGGGGACAGGGTGGTGCAGATACGCAGTATTTT